This T cell receptor beta chain was sequenced during a study of blood T cell repertoires in COVID-19. At the level of the study: Some COVID-19 samples were acute and others convalescent; all came from the United States, Italy and Spain. PBMCs, B-cell-depleted T cells, or T cells provided the cDNA or gDNA that made up the material.

CDR1 and CDR2 from the germline V gene are SGHRS and YFSETQ. The CDR3 totals 22 residues, both ends included. The table lists this clone with a count of one. The DNA is left out, because the CDR3 cannot be placed on it with certainty; the CDR3 is given as TCRdb lists it. Original data processing: By means of reference gene primer amplification, nucleated cell counts were estimated. Only in-frame clones appear in the TCRdb table, and some are missing; sequencing was by immunoSEQ multiplex PCR. V and J calls and clone size are those listed in that table; D and trimming were worked out from the DNA. The data show under 80,000 clones, 83% seen once.

Input material: peripheral blood. The V gene is TRBV5-1, the J gene TRBJ2-2; the table assigns TRBD1, which was not confirmed against the DNA. The receptor was derived from a man older than 75 with acute or convalescent COVID-19. This CDR3 is CASSPGDRDTGELFFGEGELFF.